This entry lists 25 T cell receptor beta chains sequenced from one sample in a study of blood T cell repertoires in COVID-19. The table came from immunoSEQ multiplex PCR; TCRdb's copy has only in-frame clones and leaves some out. The sample records under 150,000 clones, roughly 85% being singletons. Sequencing was carried out using peripheral blood. Receptor source: a woman aged 60-75 years with COVID-19, enrolled during active disease.

This clone was seen once. The chain combines TRBV28 with TRBJ1-1; no definite D call. Germline CDR1 reads MDHEN; CDR2 reads SYDVKM. V was trimmed by 5 bases and J by 1 base, leaving 11 bases between them. The CDR3 extends over 14 amino acids. The CDR3 DNA is TGTGCCAGCAGTCCACCCGGGTGGAACACTGAAGCTTTCTTT. This translates into CASSPPGWNTEAFF.

The V call is TRBV20-1, the J call TRBJ2-2; 8 nucleotides line up with TRBD1. After removal of 3 bases from V and 6 bases from J, the junction contained 12 bases not matched to a gene. The CDR3 totals 16 residues. The germline gives CDR1 DFQATT, CDR2 SNEGSKA (reference sequence). The chain's CDR3 is CSASGLQGADAGELFF. CDR3 nucleotides: TGCAGTGCTAGTGGCCTCCAGGGGGCCGACGCCGGGGAGCTGTTTTTT.

The chain uses TRBV10-2 and TRBJ2-3, with D maybe TRBD2 (7 bases). The ends were cut back, 7 bases at V and 0 bases at J, with 14 bases in the middle. Germline CDR1 reads WSHSY; CDR2 reads SAAADI. This CDR3 contains 15 residues. CDR3 sequence: CASIGGGASTDTQYF. As DNA, the CDR3 is TGCGCCAGCATTGGAGGGGGGGCCAGCACAGATACGCAGTATTTT.

The rearrangement links TRBV27 to TRBJ1-1; 7 bases fit TRBD1. This CDR3 comprises 13 residues. Germline values: CDR1 MNHEY, CDR2 SMNVEV (reference sequence). V shed 6 bases, J shed 5 bases, and the junction held 6 bases outside the gene matches. The CDR3 spells CASSLRGRTEAFF. CDR3 nucleotides: TGTGCCAGCAGCCTAAGGGGGCGGACTGAAGCTTTCTTT.

The chain recombines TRBV6-2 or TRBV6-3 with TRBJ1-2; D gene ambiguous. This CDR3 spans 12 amino acids. V shed 4 bases and J shed 7 bases, with 10 bases lying between them. CDR1 and CDR2 (germline): MNHEY, SVGEGT. This chain's CDR3 is CASSSAFGGYTF. CDR3 nucleotide sequence: TGTGCCAGCAGTTCAGCGTTCGGTGGCTACACCTTC.

The V call is TRBV19, the J call TRBJ2-1, with D perhaps matching TRBD1 (5 bases). V dropped 5 bases and J dropped 9 bases, with 11 bases sitting between them. The germline V gene has CDR1 LNHDA and CDR2 SQIVND (reference sequence). This CDR3 is built from 12 residues. The CDR3 loop reads CASSWGRVEQFF. DNA of the CDR3: TGTGCCAGTAGTTGGGGCAGGGTTGAGCAGTTCTTC.

The rearrangement links TRBV20-1 to TRBJ2-5; D is uncertain. CDR3 size: 12 residues. Deletions cut 3 bases from V and 4 bases from J, with 9 bases between. Germline CDR1 DFQATT, CDR2 SNEGSKA (reference sequence). CDR3 protein: CSASMAAETQYF. DNA of the CDR3: TGCAGTGCTAGTATGGCGGCAGAGACCCAGTACTTC.

This rearrangement joins TRBV6-5 to TRBJ1-2; D call uncertain. Germline V gene lookup returns CDR1 MNHEY and CDR2 SVGAGI. The CDR3 extends over 14 amino acids. V was shortened by 6 bases and J by 8 bases, with 19 bases between the two germline ends. The CDR3 region has the DNA TGTGCCAGCAGCTCCGACAAGACTATGGAAGGCTACACCTTC. Its protein product is CASSSDKTMEGYTF.

The chain has TRBV2 and TRBJ2-2; TRBD1 agrees at 7 bases. Germline V gene data show CDR1 as SNHLY and CDR2 as FYNNEI. With 5 bases clipped from V and 5 bases from J, the junction kept 5 bases outside the gene matches. CDR3 size: 14 residues. CDR3 nucleotides: TGTGCCAGCAGTCCATCGACAGGGACCGGGGAGCTGTTTTTT. Its translation: CASSPSTGTGELFF.

This clone was seen a single time. The V call is TRBV5-1, the J call TRBJ2-5, with D perhaps matching TRBD2 (6 bases). This CDR3 is 13 amino acids long. Deletions cut 4 bases from V and 5 bases from J, with 12 bases between. CDR1 and CDR2 from the germline V gene are SGHRS and YFSETQ. The CDR3 sequence: CASSGGDRETQYF. The CDR3 DNA reads TGCGCCAGCAGCGGCGGGGATCGGGAGACCCAGTACTTC.

This chain's CDR3 is CASSQTGTETFF. The CDR3 bases are TGCGCCAGCAGCCAAACCGGGACAGAGACTTTCTTT. The genes are TRBV4-1 and TRBJ1-1, with 7 bases identical to TRBD1. CDR3 length equals 12 residues. The V and J ends lost 2 bases and 12 bases, in that order; junction bases with no gene match: 6. Germline loops: CDR1 MGHRA, CDR2 YSYEKL.

This clone showed up just once. The chain couples TRBV19 to TRBJ1-3; unclear D gene. The CDR3 has 14 residues. Per the germline V gene, CDR1 is LNHDA and CDR2 is SQIVND (reference sequence). V was shortened by 7 bases and J by 1 base, with 11 bases between the two germline ends. CDR3 DNA sequence: TGTGCCAGTACGGGGAGAGAATCTGGAAACACCATATATTTT. Its protein is CASTGRESGNTIYF.

The chain's CDR3 is CASSPSGVLYEQYF. The CDR3 DNA is TGTGCCAGCAGTCCTAGCGGGGTCCTTTACGAGCAGTACTTC. The chain carries TRBV28 and TRBJ2-7; 9 bases are a match to TRBD2. This CDR3 spans 14 amino acids. Looked up from germline, CDR1 is MDHEN and CDR2 is SYDVKM. J gave up 4 bases and V 5 bases, and 6 bases lay outside the gene matches.

This clone has a single count. The chain couples TRBV10-1 to TRBJ2-2; the D gene is possibly TRBD2 (7 bases). This CDR3 has 16 amino acids. The V end lost 1 base, the J end lost 4 bases, and 13 bases lay between the germline ends. Germline CDR1 and CDR2: WNHNN and SYGVQD (reference sequence). CDR3 bases: TGCGCCAGCAGTGAGTTCGGGGGGCCATTCACCGGGGAGCTGTTTTTT. Its protein product is CASSEFGGPFTGELFF.

V is TRBV29-1 and J is TRBJ1-5; D possibly corresponds to TRBD1 (6 bases). Trimming removed 4 bases from V and 3 bases from J, with 10 bases in between. CDR1 is SQVTM and CDR2 is ANQGSEA in the germline V gene. This CDR3 spans 13 amino acids. DNA for the CDR3: TGCAGCGTTGGCGGGGGGCCCAATCAGCCCCAGCATTTT. Protein: CSVGGGPNQPQHF.

The chain combines TRBV5-4 with TRBJ2-2; TRBD1 matches at 7 bases. This CDR3 has 16 residues. After removal of 4 bases from V and 0 bases from J, the junction contained 6 bases not matched to a gene. From germline, CDR1 is SGHNT and CDR2 YYREEE (reference sequence). The CDR3 DNA reads TGTGCCAGCAGCCCTGGGGGACAGTCGAACACCGGGGAGCTGTTTTTT. Amino acid sequence: CASSPGGQSNTGELFF. Looking up the rest from reference TRBV5-4 and TRBJ2-2 gives the full variable domain: ETGVTQSPTHLIKTRGQQVTLRCSSQSGHNTVSWYQQALGQGPQFIFQYYREEENGRGNFPPRFSGLQFPNYSSELNVNALELDDSALYLCASSPGGQSNTGELFFGEGSRLTVL.

V gene TRBV27 combines with J gene TRBJ2-7; 12 positions match TRBD1. V dropped 1 base and J dropped 3; count of bases not matched to a gene: 7. CDR1 and CDR2 (germline): MNHEY, SMNVEV (reference sequence). The CDR3 loop spans 17 amino acids. CDR3 loop: CASSLYGTGGLNYEQYF. CDR3 DNA: TGTGCCAGCAGTTTATATGGGACAGGGGGCCTTAACTACGAGCAGTACTTC.

This chain connects TRBV5-4 to TRBJ1-2, with D possibly matching TRBD1 (6 bases). V lost 2 bases and J lost 8, with 10 bases in between. Germline loops: CDR1 SGHNT, CDR2 YYREEE (reference sequence). CDR3 length: 12 residues. The CDR3 region is CASSFHRVGYTF. CDR3 nucleotides: TGTGCCAGCAGCTTCCACAGGGTAGGCTACACCTTC.

The rearrangement joins TRBV6-5 to TRBJ1-5; D perhaps matches TRBD1 (6 bases). This CDR3 comprises 15 residues. CDR1 and CDR2 from the germline V gene are MNHEY and SVGAGI. The V gene lost 6 bases and the J gene lost 0 bases, with 12 bases spanning the gap. The CDR3 protein is CASRKTGNSNQPQHF. Written as DNA, the CDR3 is TGTGCCAGCAGAAAGACAGGAAATAGCAATCAGCCCCAGCATTTT.

The chain recombines TRBV6-2 or TRBV6-3 with TRBJ2-7; TRBD1 might be the D (6 bases). In germline, CDR1 is MNHEY, CDR2 SVGEGT. The CDR3 runs 14 residues. Trimming left V 6 bases short and J 6 bases short, with 18 bases between. The CDR3 coding sequence is TGTGCCAGCAGCCTAGCAGGGGCTCTCGGCGAGCAGTACTTC. It yields the protein CASSLAGALGEQYF.

The gene calls are TRBV5-6 and TRBJ2-7, with 7 bases aligning to TRBD1. This CDR3 contains 15 residues. Germline CDR1 reads SGHDT; CDR2 reads YYEEEE. The V gene end was trimmed by 2 bases and the J gene end by 4 bases; junction bases not matched to a gene: 9. The CDR3 sequence: CASSLSGQETYEQYF. CDR3 in DNA: TGTGCCAGCAGCTTATCCGGACAGGAGACATACGAGCAGTACTTC.

The chain couples TRBV5-4 to TRBJ1-6; the D gene is possibly TRBD1 (5 bases). Trimming removed 3 bases at V and 9 bases at J, with 13 bases between. From germline, CDR1 is SGHNT and CDR2 YYREEE (reference sequence). The CDR3 length is 14 residues. The CDR3 is CASSWGLISSPLHF. For the CDR3, the DNA is TGTGCCAGCAGCTGGGGACTTATCTCTTCACCCCTCCACTTT.

V and J are TRBV21-1 and TRBJ2-4; TRBD1 is the table's D call and was not checked against the DNA. TRBV21-1 is reported as a pseudogene. The CDR3 is 18 amino acids. The CDR3 bases are TGTGCCAGCAGCTTACAAACAGGGGCCATAATGCTATACGGCATTCAGTACTTC. It specifies CASSLQTGAIMLYGIQYF.

The chain links TRBV6-5 to TRBJ1-2, with a tentative D call TRBD1 (6 bases). V was shortened by 0 bases and J by 0 bases, with 11 bases between the two germline ends. Germline V gene sequence: CDR1 MNHEY, CDR2 SVGAGI. CDR3 length equals 16 residues. In DNA, the CDR3 is TGTGCCAGCAGTTACTCAGCAGGGGCGGCTAACTATGGCTACACCTTC. Translated: CASSYSAGAANYGYTF.

This clone was seen once. The chain recombines TRBV30 with TRBJ2-7; weak D call: TRBD1 (7 bases). Germline-derived CDR1 and CDR2 are GTSNPN and SVGIG (reference sequence). The CDR3 spans 17 residues. Deletions cut 3 bases from V and 4 bases from J, with 25 bases between. This chain's CDR3 is CAWRPRRRGHPLYEQYF. The CDR3 DNA follows: TGTGCCTGGAGACCCCGGAGGAGGGGGCACCCCCTATACGAGCAGTACTTC.